The 9 T cell receptor beta chains below come from one sample, sequenced in a study of blood T cells in healthy people across ages. A sample-barcoded 5' primer and a J-beta primer mix were used in a second PCR of about 6 to 11 cycles. Each CDR3 protein gets one entry after TCRdb re-called the 5' RACE reads with MiXCR. The sample lists 710,000 or so distinct CDR3 sequences, about 24% occurring once. The source material was blood. The source of these receptors is a man in his 70s in good health.

About this clonotype itself: A much larger clone differs by one base, so this may be a read error. V gene TRBV7-8 combines with J gene TRBJ2-5; D gene ambiguous. The CDR3 length is 16 residues. Trimming cost V 3 bases and J 4 bases, with 18 bases left between them. The germline V gene has CDR1 SGHVS and CDR2 FQNEAQ. The CDR3 DNA is TGTGCCAGCAGCTTTACAAGGTTTCGGCAAGGAGAGACCCAGTACTTC. This codes for CASSFTRFRQGETQYF.

This chain uses TRBV12-3 or TRBV12-4 with TRBJ1-5, with a tentative D call TRBD1 (6 bases). Trimming removed 2 bases at V and 7 bases at J, with 15 bases between. The CDR3 is 15 amino acids. CDR3 sequence (DNA): TGTGCCAGCAGTTTATTTGGGGGGCGGGAACAGCCCCAGCATTTT. This sequence encodes CASSLFGGREQPQHF.

This clonotype came up a few times. The chain carries TRBV29-1 and TRBJ2-2, with 9 bases aligning to TRBD2. The germline gives CDR1 SQVTM, CDR2 ANQGSEA. The CDR3 is made up of 14 amino acids. After removal of 7 bases from V and 6 bases from J, the junction contained 9 bases not matched to a gene. CDR3 protein: CSAGGLAEPGELFF. CDR3 in DNA: TGCAGCGCTGGGGGACTAGCAGAGCCCGGGGAGCTGTTTTTT.

This chain uses TRBV28 with TRBJ2-1, with D uncertain. Germline CDR1 and CDR2: MDHEN and SYDVKM. This CDR3 has 15 amino acids. V was pared by 3 bases and J by 2 bases, with 11 bases between. The CDR3 is CASSFQGEPYNEQFF. Written as DNA, the CDR3 is TGTGCCAGCAGTTTCCAAGGAGAGCCCTACAATGAGCAGTTCTTC.

The chain employs TRBV12-3 or TRBV12-4 and TRBJ2-3; TRBD2 matches 16 bases. The CDR3 spans 17 residues. V lost 5 bases, J lost 3 bases, and 5 bases stayed unmatched. The chain's CDR3 is CASSLGTSGGETDTQYF. CDR3 bases: TGTGCCAGCAGTCTTGGGACTAGCGGGGGGGAAACAGATACGCAGTATTTT.

The J gene is TRBJ2-1, the V gene TRBV7-2; TRBD2 might be the D (6 bases). V lost 2 bases, J lost 4 bases, and 12 bases lay in between. Per germline, CDR1 SGHTA and CDR2 FQGNSA. This CDR3 comprises 15 residues. This CDR3 is CASSLWAGIYNEQFF. The CDR3 DNA sequence: TGTGCCAGCAGCTTATGGGCGGGGATATACAATGAGCAGTTCTTC.

This clonotype was found a few times. The genes are TRBV7-9 and TRBJ2-1, with 14 positions matching TRBD2. CDR1 and CDR2 (germline): SEHNR, FQNEAQ (reference sequence). With V trimmed by 5 bases and J by 7 bases, 10 bases remained unmatched. There are 17 residues in the CDR3. CDR3 in amino acids: CASSPRLAGGRENEQFF. The CDR3 bases are TGTGCCAGCAGCCCTCGACTAGCGGGAGGGCGGGAAAATGAGCAGTTCTTC. The entire variable domain, with the rest obtained from reference TRBV7-9 and TRBJ2-1, is as follows: DTGVSQNPRHKITKRGQNVTFRCDPISEHNRLYWYRQTLGQGPEFLTYFQNEAQLEKSRLLSDRFSAERPKGSFSTLEIQRTEQGDSAMYLCASSPRLAGGRENEQFFGPGTRLTVL.

The V call is TRBV12-3 or TRBV12-4, the J call TRBJ2-3, with 7 bases identical to TRBD1. The CDR3 runs 14 residues. The V and J ends lost 5 bases and 5 bases, in that order; junction bases with no gene match: 7. CDR3 coding DNA: TGTGCCAGCAGTGGGACAGTGGTTGGAGATACGCAGTATTTT. Protein sequence: CASSGTVVGDTQYF.

This clonotype was counted a few times. The chain recombines TRBV7-6 with TRBJ2-3; 11 positions agree with TRBD2. The CDR3 is 15 amino acids. The junction had 3 bases not matched to a gene; V was cut back by 6 bases and J by 1 base. CDR1 is SGHVS and CDR2 is FNYEAQ in the germline V gene. CDR3 loop: CASRELAGGTDTQYF. The CDR3 DNA reads TGTGCCAGCAGAGAACTAGCGGGGGGCACAGATACGCAGTATTTT.